This T cell receptor (beta chain) was identified in a study of T-cell reconstitution after alpha-beta-depleted transplantation in children. Study-wide points: Several hundred expanded graft clones reportedly gave rise to the alpha-beta T cells present about two months after transplant. High day-60 TCRbeta diversity in some patients came from surviving recipient T cells and thymic progenitors.

The authors prepared the TCRbeta library with unique molecular identifiers. TCRdb passed the PCR reads through MiXCR, listing each CDR3 protein once. In the table there are tens of thousands of distinct CDR3 sequences, roughly 6.7% of which are singletons. To note about this clonotype: What it binds is unknown.

Germline V CDR1 and CDR2: SEHNR, FQNEAQ (reference sequence). Trimming removed 2 bases from V and 0 bases from J, with 13 bases in between. This CDR3 is built from 17 residues. Source: peripheral blood, taken 60 days after TCRalphabeta/CD19-depleted stem cell transplant. The sequence came from a child under two years old who had a stem cell transplant for acute myeloid leukemia, so the T cells may come from the graft donor. V is TRBV7-9 and J is TRBJ1-4, with D unclear. The CDR3 region is CASSLSRSGTTNEKLFF. The CDR3 DNA reads TGTGCCAGCAGCTTATCCCGCTCCGGGACAACTAATGAAAAACTGTTTTTT.